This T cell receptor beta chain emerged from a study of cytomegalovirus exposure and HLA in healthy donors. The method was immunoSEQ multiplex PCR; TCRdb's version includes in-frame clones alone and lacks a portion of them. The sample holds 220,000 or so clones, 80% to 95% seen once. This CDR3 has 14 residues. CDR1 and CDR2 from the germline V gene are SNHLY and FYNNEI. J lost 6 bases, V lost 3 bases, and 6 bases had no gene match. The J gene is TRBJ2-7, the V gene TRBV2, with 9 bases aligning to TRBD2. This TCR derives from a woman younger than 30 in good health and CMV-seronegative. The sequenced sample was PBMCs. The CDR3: CASSDGAGGVEQYF. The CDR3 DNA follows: TGTGCCAGCAGTGACGGAGCGGGAGGCGTCGAGCAGTACTTC.